Detailed here is one T cell receptor (beta chain). The CDR3 has 17 residues. With 1 base removed from V and 0 bases from J, the gap between germline ends came to 13 bases. Germline CDR1 and CDR2: SNHLY and FYNNEI. Those enrolled in Seattle joined during active infection and were followed longitudinally afterward. Generated by immunoSEQ multiplex PCR, the TCRdb table keeps only in-frame clones and is missing some. Among about 200,000 clones listed, about 85% were seen once. This sample was taken from a study of blood T cell repertoires in COVID-19. The rearrangement joins TRBV2 to TRBJ1-5, with a tentative D call TRBD1 (5 bases). Sequenced input: peripheral blood. This sequence was found in a man aged 60-69 years with COVID-19, enrolled during active disease. The CDR3 here is CASSEVLGLYSNQPQHF. The DNA of the CDR3 is TGTGCCAGCAGTGAAGTTTTGGGACTGTATAGCAATCAGCCCCAGCATTTT.